Following are 2 T cell receptor beta chains from one sample sequenced in a study of cytomegalovirus exposure and HLA in healthy donors. The PCR had 60 Vbeta and 13 Jbeta primers. Clones were read by immunoSEQ multiplex PCR, and TCRdb kept only the in-frame ones, dropping some. The sample holds about 150,000 clones, roughly 84% seen once. The sample was PBMCs. The receptor source for this set is a boy under 10 years old in good health and CMV-seronegative.

The rearrangement links TRBV30 to TRBJ1-3, with TRBD1 as a possible D gene (5 bases). This CDR3 has 15 amino acids. Germline assignment: CDR1 GTSNPN and CDR2 SVGIG (reference sequence). With 2 bases removed from V and 2 bases from J, the gap between germline ends came to 13 bases. CDR3: CAWSPWRGAGNTIYF. The CDR3 nucleotides read TGTGCCTGGAGTCCATGGAGGGGAGCTGGAAACACCATATATTTT.

This clone was counted only a few times. The chain couples TRBV2 to TRBJ1-5; D call uncertain. CDR3 length: 11 residues. CDR1 SNHLY and CDR2 FYNNEI come from the germline V gene. Trimming removed 8 bases from V and 7 bases from J, with 9 bases in between. The CDR3 nucleotides read TGTGCCAGCGGCGCCGGGCAGCCCCAGCATTTT. Translation: CASGAGQPQHF.